This TCR beta chain was captured by sequencing in a study of regulatory T cells in long-lasting Graves disease. Study-wide context: Recently diagnosed Graves' patients had received antithyroid drugs for under 3 months. Study conclusions and caveats: It was in persistent disease that TRBV28, TRBJ1-2 and TRBJ2-5 were favored.

The sample's time point: newly diagnosed GD, antithyroid drugs for less than 3 months. The authors made the TCR library using RNA they extracted from PBMCs. The germline V gene has CDR1 SGHVS and CDR2 FQNEAQ. The CDR3 extends over 17 amino acids. Both iRepertoire HTBI primers and Arm-PCR of CDR3 regions were used to build the TCR beta libraries. A single record per CDR3 protein comes from TCRdb applying MiXCR to the multiplex PCR reads. The sample has 200,000 to 250,000 distinct CDR3 sequences, roughly a fifth seen once. Points on this clonotype: Its specificity is unknown.

Sequenced material: peripheral blood mononuclear cells (PBMCs), taken at new diagnosis, from a patient treated with antithyroid drugs. The sequence was obtained from a female donor with Graves disease. The V call is TRBV7-8, the J call TRBJ2-4; 10 bases map to TRBD2. The DNA end is more similar to TRBJ2-5, so the J call may be wrong. CDR3 protein: CASSLRLPSGREETQYF. The CDR3 DNA sequence: TGTGCCAGCAGCTTAAGGTTACCTAGCGGGAGAGAGGAGACCCAGTACTTC.